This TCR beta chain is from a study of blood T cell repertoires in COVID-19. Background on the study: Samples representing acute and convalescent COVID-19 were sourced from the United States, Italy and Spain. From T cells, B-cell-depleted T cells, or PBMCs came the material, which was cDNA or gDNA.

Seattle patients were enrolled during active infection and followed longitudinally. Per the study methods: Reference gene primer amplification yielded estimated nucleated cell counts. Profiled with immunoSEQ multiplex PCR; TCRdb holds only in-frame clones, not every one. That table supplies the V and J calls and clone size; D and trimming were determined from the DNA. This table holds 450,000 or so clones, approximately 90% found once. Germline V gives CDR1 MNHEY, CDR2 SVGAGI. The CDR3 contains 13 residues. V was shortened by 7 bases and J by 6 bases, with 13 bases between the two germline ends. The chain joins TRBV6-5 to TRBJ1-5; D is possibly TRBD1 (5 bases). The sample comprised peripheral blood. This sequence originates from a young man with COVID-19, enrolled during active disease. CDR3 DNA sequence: TGTGCCAGCATCAGCGGGGGAGCTCAGCCCCAGCATTTT. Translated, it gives CASISGGAQPQHF.